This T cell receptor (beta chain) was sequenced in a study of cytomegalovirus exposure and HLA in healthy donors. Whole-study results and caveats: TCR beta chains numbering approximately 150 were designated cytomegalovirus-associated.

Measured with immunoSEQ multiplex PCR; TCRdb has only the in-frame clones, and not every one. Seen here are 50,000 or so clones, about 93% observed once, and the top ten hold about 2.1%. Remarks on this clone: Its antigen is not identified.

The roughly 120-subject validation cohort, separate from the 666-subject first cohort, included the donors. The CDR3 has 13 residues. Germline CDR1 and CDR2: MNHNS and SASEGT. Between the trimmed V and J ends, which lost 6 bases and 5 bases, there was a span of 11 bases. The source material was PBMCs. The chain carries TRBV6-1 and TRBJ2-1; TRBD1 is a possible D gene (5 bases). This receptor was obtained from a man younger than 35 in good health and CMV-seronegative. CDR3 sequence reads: CASRSRVDNEQFF. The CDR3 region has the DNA TGTGCCAGCAGGTCCAGGGTCGACAATGAGCAGTTCTTC.